This T cell receptor (beta chain) comes out of a study of shared clonotypes between healthy human individuals. Worth noting for this clone: The antigen is undetermined.

CD45RO-negative, CCR7-positively selected cells formed the naive CD8 fraction, excluding terminally differentiated effector memory CD45RA+ cells. The study, taken as a whole, reports: Four donors shared approximately 5% of their naive CD4 clonotypes. Non-shared clonotypes had lower generation probabilities than clonotypes shared by all four sorted-subset donors.

Trimming cost V 1 base and J 3 bases; bases outside gene matches: 5. CDR1 and CDR2 (germline): SEHNR, FQNEAQ (reference sequence). This CDR3 spans 17 amino acids. The assay was immunoSEQ multiplex PCR, and TCRdb's table has in-frame clones only and misses some. The repertoire has 650,000 to 800,000 clones, 90% to 95% of them found once; the top ten carry 24%. The chain carries TRBV7-9 and TRBJ1-4; 10 nucleotides align to TRBD1. The receptor was isolated from a man aged 25-40 years in good health. Material: naive CD8+ T cells sorted from blood. The CDR3, as DNA: TGTGCCAGCAGCTTAGGAGACAGGGGGCTGTCTAATGAAAAACTGTTTTTT. Its translation is CASSLGDRGLSNEKLFF.